The sequence of this T cell receptor beta chain was determined in a study of regulatory dendritic cells for organ transplantation. Study context: Regulatory dendritic cells came from monocytes given vitamin D3 and IL-10. Study results and caveats: Memory CD8+ clonal expansion seemed more limited with regulatory than mature dendritic cells. Naive CD4+ and CD8+ repertoires were highly diverse; memory CD8+ was most oligoclonal.

Sorted T cells were CFSE-labeled and cultured five to six days with allogeneic regulatory or mature dendritic cells at 1:10. Sequencing was performed with immunoSEQ multiplex PCR; in TCRdb, only in-frame clones are kept and a portion is missing. The sample consists of roughly 12,000 clones, around three quarters of them appearing once. In regard to this clone: Antigen specificity is unknown.

The CDR3 runs 13 residues. Germline CDR1 is SGHVS and CDR2 is FNYEAQ. V was pared by 5 bases and J by 4 bases, with 5 bases of the junction left unmatched. The TCR sequence derives from a human donor in good health. V is TRBV7-6 and J is TRBJ2-7, with TRBD1 matching 7 bases. The sequenced sample was naive CD4+ T cells from blood cultured with regulatory dendritic cells. Specified subset: CD45RA+ naive T cells. The CDR3 sequence is CASSQQGFYEQYF. CDR3 DNA sequence: TGTGCCAGCAGCCAACAGGGGTTTTACGAGCAGTACTTC.